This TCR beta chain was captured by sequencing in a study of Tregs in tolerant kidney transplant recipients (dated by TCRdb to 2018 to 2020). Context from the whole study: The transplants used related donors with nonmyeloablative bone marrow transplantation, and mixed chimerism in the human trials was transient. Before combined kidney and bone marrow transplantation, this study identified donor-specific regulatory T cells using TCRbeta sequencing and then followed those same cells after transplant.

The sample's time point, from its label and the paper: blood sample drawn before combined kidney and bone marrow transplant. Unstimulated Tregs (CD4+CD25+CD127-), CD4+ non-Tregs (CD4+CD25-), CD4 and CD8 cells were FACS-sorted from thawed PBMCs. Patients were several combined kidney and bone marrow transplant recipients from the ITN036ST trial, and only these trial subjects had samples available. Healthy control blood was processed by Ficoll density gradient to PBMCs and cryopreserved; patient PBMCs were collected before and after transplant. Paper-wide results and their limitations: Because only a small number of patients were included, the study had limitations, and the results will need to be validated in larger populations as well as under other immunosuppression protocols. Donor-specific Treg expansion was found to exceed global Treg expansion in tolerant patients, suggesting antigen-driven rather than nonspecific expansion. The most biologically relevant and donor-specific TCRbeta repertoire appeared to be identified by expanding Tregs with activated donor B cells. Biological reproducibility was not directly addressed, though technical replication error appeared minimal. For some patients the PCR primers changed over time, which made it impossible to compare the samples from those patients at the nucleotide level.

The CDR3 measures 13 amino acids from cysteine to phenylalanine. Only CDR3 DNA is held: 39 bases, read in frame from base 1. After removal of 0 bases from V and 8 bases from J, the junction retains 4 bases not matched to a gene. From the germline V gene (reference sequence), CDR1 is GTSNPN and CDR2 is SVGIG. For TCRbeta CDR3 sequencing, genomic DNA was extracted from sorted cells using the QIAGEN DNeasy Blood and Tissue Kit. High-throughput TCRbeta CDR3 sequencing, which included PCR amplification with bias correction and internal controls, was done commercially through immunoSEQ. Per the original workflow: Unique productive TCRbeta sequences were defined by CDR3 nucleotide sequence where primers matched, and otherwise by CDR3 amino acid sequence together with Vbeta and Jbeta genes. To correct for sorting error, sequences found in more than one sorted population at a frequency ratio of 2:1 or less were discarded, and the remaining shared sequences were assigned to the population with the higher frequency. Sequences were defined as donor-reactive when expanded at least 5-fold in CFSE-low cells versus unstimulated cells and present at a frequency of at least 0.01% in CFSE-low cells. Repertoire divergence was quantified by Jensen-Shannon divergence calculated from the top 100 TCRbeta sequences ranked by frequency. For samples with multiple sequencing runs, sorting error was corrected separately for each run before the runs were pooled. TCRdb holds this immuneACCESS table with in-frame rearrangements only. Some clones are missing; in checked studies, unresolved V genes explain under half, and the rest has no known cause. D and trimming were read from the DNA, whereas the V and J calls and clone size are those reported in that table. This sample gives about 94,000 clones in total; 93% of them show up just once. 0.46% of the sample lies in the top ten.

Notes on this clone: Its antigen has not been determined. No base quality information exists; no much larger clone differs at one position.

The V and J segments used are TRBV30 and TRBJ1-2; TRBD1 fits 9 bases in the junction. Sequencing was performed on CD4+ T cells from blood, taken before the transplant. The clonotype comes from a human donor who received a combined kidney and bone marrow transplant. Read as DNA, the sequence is TGTGCCTGGAGTGTACAGGGGGCATGGGGCTACACCTTC. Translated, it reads CAWSVQGAWGYTF.